The 5 T cell receptor beta chains presented below share a single source sample, sequenced in a study of blood T cell repertoires in COVID-19. Clones were sequenced by immunoSEQ multiplex PCR, and TCRdb holds only the in-frame ones, with some missing. The sample includes 150,000 to 200,000 clones, around 88% of them seen just once. Sequenced sample: peripheral blood. The receptors stem from a human donor in a cohort sampled during active COVID-19.

The J gene is TRBJ2-2, the V gene TRBV5-8, with TRBD2 matching over 14 bases. V shed 5 bases, J shed 3 bases, and the junction held 6 bases outside the gene matches. CDR1 and CDR2 (germline): SGHTS, YDEGEE. CDR3 size: 17 residues. CDR3 bases: TGTGCCAGCAGACCGACTAGCGGGAGGGCCCACACCGGGGAGCTGTTTTTT. It specifies CASRPTSGRAHTGELFF.

The V and J genes are TRBV6-2 or TRBV6-3 and TRBJ2-7; 9 nucleotides line up with TRBD1. J was trimmed by 1 base and V by 5 bases; bases with no gene match: 9. This CDR3 has 16 amino acids. Germline lookup yields CDR1 MNHEY and CDR2 SVGEGT. CDR3 nucleotide sequence: TGTGCCAGCAGTCTATTTAGGACAGGGGATTCCTACGAGCAGTACTTC. Protein product: CASSLFRTGDSYEQYF.

The V and J genes are TRBV28 and TRBJ2-7, with D possibly TRBD1 on 6 matching bases. The CDR3 is 14 residues long. V lost 2 bases, J lost 3 bases, and 11 bases lay in between. Germline CDR1 reads MDHEN; CDR2 reads SYDVKM. CDR3 loop: CASSLGQMGYEQYF. DNA of the CDR3: TGTGCCAGCAGTTTAGGACAGATGGGCTACGAGCAGTACTTC.

The genes are TRBV4-2 and TRBJ2-7; tentative D call: TRBD2 (5 bases). The CDR3 covers 12 residues. The germline CDR1 and CDR2 sequences are LGHNA and YNFKEQ. Trimming shortened V by 0 bases and J by 9 bases, and 9 bases separated the two germline ends. CDR3 coding DNA: TGTGCCAGCAGCCAAGATAGCGCTTTGCAGTACTTC. It codes for CASSQDSALQYF.

The genes are TRBV9 and TRBJ2-7; 7 nucleotides line up with TRBD1. CDR1 is SGDLS, CDR2 YYNGEE, per germline. The ends lost 3 bases at V and 0 bases at J; junction bases unmatched: 3. This CDR3 is 14 amino acids long. The CDR3 loop reads CASSEQGSSYEQYF. CDR3 DNA sequence: TGTGCCAGCAGCGAACAGGGGAGCTCCTACGAGCAGTACTTC.